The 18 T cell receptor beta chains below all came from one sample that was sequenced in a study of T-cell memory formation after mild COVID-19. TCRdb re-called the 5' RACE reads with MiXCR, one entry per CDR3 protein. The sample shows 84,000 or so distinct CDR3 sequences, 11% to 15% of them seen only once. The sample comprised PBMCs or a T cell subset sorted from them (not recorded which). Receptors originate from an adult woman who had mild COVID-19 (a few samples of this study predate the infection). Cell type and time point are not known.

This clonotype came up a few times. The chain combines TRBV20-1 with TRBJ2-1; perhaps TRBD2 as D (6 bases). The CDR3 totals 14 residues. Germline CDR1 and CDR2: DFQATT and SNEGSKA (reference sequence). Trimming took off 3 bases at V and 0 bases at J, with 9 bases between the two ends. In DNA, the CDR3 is TGCAGTGCTAGTGACGGGGGCTCCTACAATGAGCAGTTCTTC. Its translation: CSASDGGSYNEQFF.

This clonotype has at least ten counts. The CDR3 loop reads CASSQTQTTYEQYF. The CDR3 DNA follows: TGCGCCAGCAGCCAAACACAGACGACCTACGAGCAGTACTTC. This rearrangement joins TRBV4-1 to TRBJ2-7; D remains ambiguous. Germline V gene sequence: CDR1 MGHRA, CDR2 YSYEKL. V was trimmed by 2 bases and J by 2 bases, leaving 10 bases between them. This CDR3 region has 14 residues.

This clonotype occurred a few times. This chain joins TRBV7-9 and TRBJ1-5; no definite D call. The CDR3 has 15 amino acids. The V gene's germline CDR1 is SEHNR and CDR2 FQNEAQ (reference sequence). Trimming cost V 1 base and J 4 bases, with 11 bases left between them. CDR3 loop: CASSLVGPGNQPQHF. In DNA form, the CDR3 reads TGTGCCAGCAGCTTAGTTGGGCCAGGTAATCAGCCCCAGCATTTT.

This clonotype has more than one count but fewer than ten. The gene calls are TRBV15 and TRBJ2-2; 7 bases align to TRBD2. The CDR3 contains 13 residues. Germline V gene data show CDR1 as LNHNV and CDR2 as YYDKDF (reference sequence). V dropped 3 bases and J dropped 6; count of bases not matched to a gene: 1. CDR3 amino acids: CATSRTSSGELFF. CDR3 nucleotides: TGTGCCACCAGCAGGACTAGCTCCGGGGAGCTGTTTTTT.

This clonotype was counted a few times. The CDR3 nucleotides are TGTGCCAGCCGAGGGGAAGGCACAGATACGCAGTATTTT. Residues: CASRGEGTDTQYF. The chain employs TRBV7-6 and TRBJ2-3; D may match TRBD1 or TRBD2 (5 bases each). This CDR3 comprises 13 residues. The germline V gene encodes CDR1 SGHVS and CDR2 FNYEAQ. The V and J ends lost 8 bases and 1 base respectively, with 10 bases between them. The complete variable domain, with remaining parts taken from reference TRBV7-6 and TRBJ2-3, reads GAGVSQSPRYKVTKRGQDVALRCDPISGHVSLYWYRQALGQGPEFLTYFNYEAQQDKSGLPNDRFSAERPEGSISTLTIQRTEQRDSAMYRCASRGEGTDTQYFGPGTRLTVL.

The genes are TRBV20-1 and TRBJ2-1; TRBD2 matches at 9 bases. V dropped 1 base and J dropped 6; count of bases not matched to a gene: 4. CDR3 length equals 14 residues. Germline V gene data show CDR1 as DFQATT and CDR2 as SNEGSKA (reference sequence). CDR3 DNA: TGCAGTGCTAGAGGGACTAGCGCATTCAATGAGCAGTTCTTC. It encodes CSARGTSAFNEQFF.

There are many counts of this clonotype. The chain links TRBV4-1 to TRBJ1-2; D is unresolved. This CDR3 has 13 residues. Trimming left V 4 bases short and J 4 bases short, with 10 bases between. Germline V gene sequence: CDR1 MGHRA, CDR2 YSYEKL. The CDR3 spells CASSPSGPYGYTF. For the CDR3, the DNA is TGCGCCAGCAGCCCATCTGGGCCCTATGGCTACACCTTC.

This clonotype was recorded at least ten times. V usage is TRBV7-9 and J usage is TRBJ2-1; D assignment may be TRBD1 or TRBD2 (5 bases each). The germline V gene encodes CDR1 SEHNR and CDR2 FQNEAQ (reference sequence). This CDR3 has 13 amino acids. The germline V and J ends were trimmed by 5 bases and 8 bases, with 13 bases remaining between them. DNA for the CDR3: TGTGCCAGCAGCCTTGACGGGGCAGATGAGCAGTTCTTC. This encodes CASSLDGADEQFF. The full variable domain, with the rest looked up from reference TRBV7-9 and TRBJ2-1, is DTGVSQNPRHKITKRGQNVTFRCDPISEHNRLYWYRQTLGQGPEFLTYFQNEAQLEKSRLLSDRFSAERPKGSFSTLEIQRTEQGDSAMYLCASSLDGADEQFFGPGTRLTVL.

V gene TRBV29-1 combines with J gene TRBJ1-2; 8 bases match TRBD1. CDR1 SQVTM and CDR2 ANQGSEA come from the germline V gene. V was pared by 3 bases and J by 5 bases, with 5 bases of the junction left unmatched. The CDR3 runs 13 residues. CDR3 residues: CSVDRTGQYGYTF. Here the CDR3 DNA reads TGCAGCGTTGACAGGACAGGGCAATATGGCTACACCTTC.

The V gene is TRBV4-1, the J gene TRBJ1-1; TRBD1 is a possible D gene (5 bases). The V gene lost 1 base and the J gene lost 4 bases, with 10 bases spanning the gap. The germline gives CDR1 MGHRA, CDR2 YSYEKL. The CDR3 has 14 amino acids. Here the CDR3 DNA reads TGCGCCAGCAGCCAAGCAGGGATGGGCACTGAAGCTTTCTTT. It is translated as CASSQAGMGTEAFF.

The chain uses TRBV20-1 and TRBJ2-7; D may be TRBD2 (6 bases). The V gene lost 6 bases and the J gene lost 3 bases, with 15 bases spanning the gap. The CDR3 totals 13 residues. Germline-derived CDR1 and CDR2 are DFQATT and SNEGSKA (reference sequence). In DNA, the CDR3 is TGCAGTGCGCGGGACGGCCTCCTCTACGAGCAGTACTTC. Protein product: CSARDGLLYEQYF.

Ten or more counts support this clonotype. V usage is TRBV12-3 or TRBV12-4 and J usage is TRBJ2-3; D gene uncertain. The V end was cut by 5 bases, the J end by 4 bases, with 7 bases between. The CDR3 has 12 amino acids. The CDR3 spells CASSPDPDTQYF. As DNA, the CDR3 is TGTGCCAGCAGTCCCGACCCAGATACGCAGTATTTT.

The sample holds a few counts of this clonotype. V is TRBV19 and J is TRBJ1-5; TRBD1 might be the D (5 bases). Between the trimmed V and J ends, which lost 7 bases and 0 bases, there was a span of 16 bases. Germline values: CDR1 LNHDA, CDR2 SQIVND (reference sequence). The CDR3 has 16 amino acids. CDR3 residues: CASKEEGPDSNQPQHF. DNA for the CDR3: TGTGCCAGTAAAGAGGAGGGACCCGATAGCAATCAGCCCCAGCATTTT.

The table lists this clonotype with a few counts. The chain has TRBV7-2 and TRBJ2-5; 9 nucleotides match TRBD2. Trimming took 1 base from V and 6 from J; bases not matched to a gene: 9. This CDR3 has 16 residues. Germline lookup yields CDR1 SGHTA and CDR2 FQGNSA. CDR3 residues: CASSLGLAGEWKTQYF. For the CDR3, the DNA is TGTGCCAGCAGCTTAGGGTTAGCGGGAGAATGGAAGACCCAGTACTTC.

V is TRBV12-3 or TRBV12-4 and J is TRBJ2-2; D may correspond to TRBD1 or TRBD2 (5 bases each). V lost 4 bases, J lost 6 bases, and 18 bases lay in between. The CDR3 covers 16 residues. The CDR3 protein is CASSYYRDLKAGELFF. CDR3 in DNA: TGTGCCAGCAGTTACTACCGGGACCTTAAGGCCGGGGAGCTGTTTTTT.

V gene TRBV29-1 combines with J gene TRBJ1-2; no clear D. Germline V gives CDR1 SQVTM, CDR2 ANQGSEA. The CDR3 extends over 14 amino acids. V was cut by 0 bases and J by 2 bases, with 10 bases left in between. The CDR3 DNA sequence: TGCAGCGTTGAAGATACGGCCACCAACTATGGCTACACCTTC. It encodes CSVEDTATNYGYTF.

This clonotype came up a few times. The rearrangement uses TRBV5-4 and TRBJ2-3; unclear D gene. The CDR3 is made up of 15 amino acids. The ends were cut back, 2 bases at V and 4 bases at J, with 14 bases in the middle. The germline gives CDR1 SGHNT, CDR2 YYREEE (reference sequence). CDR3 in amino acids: CASSFAIAGADTQYF. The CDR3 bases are TGTGCCAGCAGCTTCGCAATAGCAGGCGCAGATACGCAGTATTTT.

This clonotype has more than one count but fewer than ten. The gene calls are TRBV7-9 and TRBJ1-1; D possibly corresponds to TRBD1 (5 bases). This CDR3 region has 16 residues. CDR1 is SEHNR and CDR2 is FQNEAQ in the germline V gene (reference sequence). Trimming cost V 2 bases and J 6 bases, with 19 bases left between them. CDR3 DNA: TGTGCCAGCAGCTTACGGTTTAGGGGTCGTATGGCTGAAGCTTTCTTT. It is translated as CASSLRFRGRMAEAFF.